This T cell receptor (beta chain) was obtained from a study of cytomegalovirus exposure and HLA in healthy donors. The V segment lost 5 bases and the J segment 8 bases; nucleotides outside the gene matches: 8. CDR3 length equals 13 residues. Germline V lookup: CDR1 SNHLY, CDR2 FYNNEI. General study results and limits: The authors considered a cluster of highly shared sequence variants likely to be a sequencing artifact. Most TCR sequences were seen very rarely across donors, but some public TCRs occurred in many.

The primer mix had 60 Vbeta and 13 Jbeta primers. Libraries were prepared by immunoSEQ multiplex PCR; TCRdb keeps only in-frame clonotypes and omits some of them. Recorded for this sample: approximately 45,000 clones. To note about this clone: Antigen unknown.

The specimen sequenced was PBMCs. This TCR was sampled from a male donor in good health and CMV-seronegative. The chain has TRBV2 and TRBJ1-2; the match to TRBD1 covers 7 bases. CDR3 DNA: TGTGCCAGCAGTCCCTCAGGGGGAGGAGGCTACACCTTC. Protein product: CASSPSGGGGYTF.